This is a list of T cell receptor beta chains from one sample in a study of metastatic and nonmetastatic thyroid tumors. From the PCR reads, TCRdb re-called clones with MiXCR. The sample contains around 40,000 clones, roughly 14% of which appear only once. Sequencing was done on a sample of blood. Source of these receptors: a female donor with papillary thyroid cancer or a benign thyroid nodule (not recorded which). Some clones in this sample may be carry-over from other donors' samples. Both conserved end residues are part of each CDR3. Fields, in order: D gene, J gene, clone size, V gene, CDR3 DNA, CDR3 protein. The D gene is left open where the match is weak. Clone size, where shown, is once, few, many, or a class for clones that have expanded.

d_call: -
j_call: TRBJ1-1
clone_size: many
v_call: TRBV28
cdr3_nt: TGTGCCAGCAACACAGGGTCGACCACTGAAGCTTTCTTT
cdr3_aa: CASNTGSTTEAFF

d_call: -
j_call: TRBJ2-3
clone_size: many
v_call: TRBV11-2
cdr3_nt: TGTGCCAGCAGAAGCTTCTGGGTTCTGGATACGCAGTATTTT
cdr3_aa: CASRSFWVLDTQYF

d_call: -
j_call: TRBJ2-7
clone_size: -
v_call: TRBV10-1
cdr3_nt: TGCGCCACCGAGGGCGGGACCTACGAGCAGTACTTC
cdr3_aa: CATEGGTYEQYF

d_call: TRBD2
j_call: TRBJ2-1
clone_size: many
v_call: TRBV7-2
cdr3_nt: TGTGCCAGCAGCTTAGCTCTTTCTAGCGGGACCCCCTACAATGAGCAGTTCTTC
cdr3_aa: CASSLALSSGTPYNEQFF

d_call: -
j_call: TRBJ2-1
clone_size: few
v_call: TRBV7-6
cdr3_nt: TGTGCCAGCAGCGTTACGGTGTATGAGCAGTTCTTC
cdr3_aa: CASSVTVYEQFF

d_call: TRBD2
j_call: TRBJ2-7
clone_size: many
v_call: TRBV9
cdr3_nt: TGTGCCAGCAGCTTAACCGGGACTACCTCCTACGAGCAGTACTTC
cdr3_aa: CASSLTGTTSYEQYF

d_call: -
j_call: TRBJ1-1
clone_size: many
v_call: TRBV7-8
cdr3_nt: TGTGCCAGCAGCTTAACCAGGGGAGACACTGAAGCTTTCTTT
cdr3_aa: CASSLTRGDTEAFF

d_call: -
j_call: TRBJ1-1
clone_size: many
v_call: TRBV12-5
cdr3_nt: TGTGCTAGTGGTTTCCGCCGGGGATCTTTGAACACTGAAGCTTTCTTT
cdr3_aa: CASGFRRGSLNTEAFF

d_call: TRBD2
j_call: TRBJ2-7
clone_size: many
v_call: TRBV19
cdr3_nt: TGTGCCAGTAGTCAAAAAGCGGGAGTGAGCGAGCAGTACTTC
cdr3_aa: CASSQKAGVSEQYF

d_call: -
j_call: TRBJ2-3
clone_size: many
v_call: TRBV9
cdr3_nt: TGTGCCAGCAGCGTAAGGAGGGGGCCCTTCACAGATACGCAGTATTTT
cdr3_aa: CASSVRRGPFTDTQYF

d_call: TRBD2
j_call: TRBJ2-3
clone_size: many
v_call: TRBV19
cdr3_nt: TGTGCCAGTAGGCCGGAAGCGGGAGTAGGGATAGATACGCAGTATTTT
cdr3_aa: CASRPEAGVGIDTQYF

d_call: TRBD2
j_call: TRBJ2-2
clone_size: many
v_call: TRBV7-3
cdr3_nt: TGTGCCAGCAGCTTAACTCTAGCGGGGCCGTCGGACACCGGGGAGCTGTTTTTT
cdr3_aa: CASSLTLAGPSDTGELFF

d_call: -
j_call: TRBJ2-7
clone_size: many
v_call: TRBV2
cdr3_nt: TGTGCCAGCAGCTACACCGACATCGGAGGCAGCGAGCAGTACTTC
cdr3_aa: CASSYTDIGGSEQYF

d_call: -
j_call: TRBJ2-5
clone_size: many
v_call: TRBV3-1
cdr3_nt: TGTGCCAGCAGCCCCCGTCTTGAGACCCAGTACTTC
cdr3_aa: CASSPRLETQYF

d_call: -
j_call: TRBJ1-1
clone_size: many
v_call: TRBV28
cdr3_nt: TGTGCCAGCACCGGACAGATTCGTACTGAAGCTTTCTTT
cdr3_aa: CASTGQIRTEAFF

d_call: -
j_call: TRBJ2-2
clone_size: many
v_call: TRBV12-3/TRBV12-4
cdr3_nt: TGTGCCAGCAGGCCGACTAGCACCGGGGAGCTGTTTTTT
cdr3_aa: CASRPTSTGELFF

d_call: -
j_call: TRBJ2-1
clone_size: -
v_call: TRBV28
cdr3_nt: TGTGCCAGCAGTTTAGACGGGTACGAGCAGTTCTTC
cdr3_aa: CASSLDGYEQFF

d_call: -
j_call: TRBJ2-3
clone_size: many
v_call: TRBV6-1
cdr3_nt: TGTGCCAGCAGGCGGGTGGGCACAGATACGCAGTATTTT
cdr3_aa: CASRRVGTDTQYF

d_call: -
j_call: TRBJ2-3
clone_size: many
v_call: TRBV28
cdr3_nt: TGTGCCAGCAGCCTTCGAGAAGGGCGCTACACAGATACGCAGTATTTT
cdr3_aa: CASSLREGRYTDTQYF

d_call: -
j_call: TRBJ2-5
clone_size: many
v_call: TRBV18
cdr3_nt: TGTGCCAGCTCGTCCCAGGGCCGGGAGACCCAGTACTTC
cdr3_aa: CASSSQGRETQYF

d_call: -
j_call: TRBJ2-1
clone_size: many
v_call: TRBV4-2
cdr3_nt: TGTGCCAGCAGCCTAGGGGGGGCGGTAGCCTACAATGAGCAGTTCTTC
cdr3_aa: CASSLGGAVAYNEQFF

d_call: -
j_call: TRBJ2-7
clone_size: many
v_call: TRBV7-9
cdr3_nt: TGTGCCAGCAGCTCCTCAGGCCCAGGGGTCGACGAGCAGTACTTC
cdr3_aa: CASSSSGPGVDEQYF